This TCR beta chain emerged from a study of blood T cell repertoires in COVID-19. Study at large: COVID-19 samples collected from the United States, Italy and Spain covered acute and convalescent phases. PBMCs, B-cell-depleted T cells, or T cells were the source of the cDNA or gDNA that made up the material.

As handled by the study authors: Quantification of nucleated cells was approximated via reference gene primer amplification. Some clones are missing from TCRdb's copy, which holds only in-frame ones; the method was immunoSEQ multiplex PCR. V and J calls and clone size are copied from that table; D and trimming were computed from the DNA. The table lists about 62,000 clones, 80% to 90% of them singletons. Germline values: CDR1 LNHDA, CDR2 SQIVND (reference sequence). The germline V and J ends were trimmed by 3 bases and 0 bases, with 12 bases remaining between them. The CDR3 spans 16 residues. This TCR derives from a woman of 80 years or more with acute or convalescent COVID-19. The sample was peripheral blood. This chain links TRBV19 with TRBJ1-5; no clear D. In DNA, the CDR3 is TGTGCCAGTAGTATTCAGGATTATCATAGCAATCAGCCCCAGCATTTT. Protein sequence: CASSIQDYHSNQPQHF. Full variable domain (missing parts from reference TRBV19 and TRBJ1-5): DGGITQSPKYLFRKEGQNVTLSCEQNLNHDAMYWYRQDPGQGLRLIYYSQIVNDFQKGDIAEGYSVSREKKESFPLTVTSAQKNPTAFYLCASSIQDYHSNQPQHFGDGTRLSIL.